The following is a T cell receptor beta chain sequence with its context. V lost 0 bases to trimming and J lost 1 base; unmatched junction nucleotides: 6. Germline CDR1 is SGDLS and CDR2 is YYNGEE. This CDR3 has 17 amino acids. Each cDNA molecule carried a unique molecular identifier. TCRdb reanalysed the 5' RACE reads using MiXCR and keeps one entry per CDR3 protein. The data hold some 76,000 distinct CDR3 sequences, with approximately 15% observed a single time. These data come from a study of early T cells in non-severe SARS-CoV-2 infection. Study background: The sequenced material was bulk RNA from unsorted whole blood, and its chains were unpaired.

V is TRBV9 and J is TRBJ2-3; 9 bases are a match to TRBD1. Sequenced sample: whole blood. This clonotype was obtained from an adult who was a healthcare worker with PCR-confirmed SARS-CoV-2 infection or an uninfected control (not recorded which). The CDR3 sequence is CASSVDPTGGGTDTQYF. The CDR3 bases are TGTGCCAGCAGCGTAGACCCGACAGGGGGGGGCACAGATACGCAGTATTTT.